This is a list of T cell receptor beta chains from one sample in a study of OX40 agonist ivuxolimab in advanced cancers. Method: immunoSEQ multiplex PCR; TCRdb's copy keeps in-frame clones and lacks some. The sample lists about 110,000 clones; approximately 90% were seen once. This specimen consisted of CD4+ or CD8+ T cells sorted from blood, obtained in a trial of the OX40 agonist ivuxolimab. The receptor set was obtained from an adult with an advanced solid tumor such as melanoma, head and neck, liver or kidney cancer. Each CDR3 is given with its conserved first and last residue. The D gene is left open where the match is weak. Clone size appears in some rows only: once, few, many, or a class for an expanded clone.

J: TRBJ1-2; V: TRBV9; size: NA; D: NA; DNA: TGTGCCAGCAGCGCCCCCGGGAACCCAGCTAACTATGGCTACACCTTC; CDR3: CASSAPGNPANYGYTF
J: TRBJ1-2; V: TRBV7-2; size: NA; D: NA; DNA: TGTGCCAGCAGCTCGACCAGGGGTAACTATGGCTACACCTTC; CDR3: CASSSTRGNYGYTF
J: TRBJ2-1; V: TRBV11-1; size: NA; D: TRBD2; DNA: TGTGCCAGCAGCTTAGCGGGAGGGTCAAATGAGCAGTTCTTC; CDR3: CASSLAGGSNEQFF
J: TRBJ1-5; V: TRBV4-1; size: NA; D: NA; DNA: TGCGCCAGCAGCCCCGGGACACCATCCGAGGCCCAGCATTTT; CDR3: CASSPGTPSEAQHF
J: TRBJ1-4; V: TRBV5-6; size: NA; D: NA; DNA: TGTGCCAGCAGCTTGACAGCCTATTCTAATGAAAAACTGTTTTTT; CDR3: CASSLTAYSNEKLFF
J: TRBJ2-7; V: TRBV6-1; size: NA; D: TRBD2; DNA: TGTGCCAGCAGTGACCACTGGACTAGCGGGAGATTGAGCGAGCAGTACTTC; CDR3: CASSDHWTSGRLSEQYF
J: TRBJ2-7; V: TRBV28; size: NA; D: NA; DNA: TGTGCCAGCAACCCGACAGGAGTCCCATGGGAGCAGTACTTC; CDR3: CASNPTGVPWEQYF
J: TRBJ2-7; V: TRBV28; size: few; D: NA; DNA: TGTGCCAGCAGTTCCAACTACGAGCAGTACTTC; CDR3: CASSSNYEQYF
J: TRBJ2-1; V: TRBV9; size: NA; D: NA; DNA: TGTGCCAGCAGCCTACATAGGGTGAGTATGGATGAGCAGTTCTTC; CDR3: CASSLHRVSMDEQFF
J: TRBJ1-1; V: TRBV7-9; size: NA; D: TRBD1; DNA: TGTGCCAGCAGCCCTCAACCTCAGGGGGTCACTGAAGCTTTCTTT; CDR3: CASSPQPQGVTEAFF
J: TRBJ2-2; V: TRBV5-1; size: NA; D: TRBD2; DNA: TGCGCCAGCCAGCCGCGGGAGGGGAGTACCGGGGAGCTGTTTTTT; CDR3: CASQPREGSTGELFF
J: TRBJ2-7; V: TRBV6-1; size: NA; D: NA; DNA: TGTGCCAGCAGTGAAGTAAGGGGGGGCTCCTACGAGCAGTACTTC; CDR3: CASSEVRGGSYEQYF
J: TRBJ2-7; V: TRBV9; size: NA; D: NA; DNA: TGTGCCAGCAGCCCCCGACAGGGAGGAAAAGAGCAGTACTTC; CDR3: CASSPRQGGKEQYF
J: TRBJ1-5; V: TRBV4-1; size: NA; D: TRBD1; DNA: TGCGCCAGCAGCCAAGAAGGGACAGGGGATGCTCAGCCCCAGCATTTT; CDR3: CASSQEGTGDAQPQHF
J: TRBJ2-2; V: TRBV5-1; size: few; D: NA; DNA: TGCGCCAGCAGCCCCGGGGGGAACACCGGGGAGCTGTTTTTT; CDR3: CASSPGGNTGELFF
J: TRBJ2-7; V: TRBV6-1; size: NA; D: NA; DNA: TGTGCCAGCAGTGAAAGGGGGTGGCAGGGAAGTTTCTACGAGCAGTACTTC; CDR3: CASSERGWQGSFYEQYF
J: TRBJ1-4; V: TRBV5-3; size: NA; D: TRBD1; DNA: TGTGCCAGAAGCCCTGGACAGGGGTTAAATGAAAAACTGTTTTTT; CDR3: CARSPGQGLNEKLFF
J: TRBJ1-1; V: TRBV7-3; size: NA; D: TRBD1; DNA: TGTGCCAGCAGCTCCCAGGGGGCCACTGAAGCTTTCTTT; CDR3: CASSSQGATEAFF
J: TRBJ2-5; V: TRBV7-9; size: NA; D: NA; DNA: TGTGCCAGCAGCCCCGGCGGGGCGAGGGAGACCCAGTACTTC; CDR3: CASSPGGARETQYF
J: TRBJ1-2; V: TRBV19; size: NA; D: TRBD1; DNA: TGTGCCAGTTGGGACAGGAGGGACTATGGCTACACCTTC; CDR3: CASWDRRDYGYTF
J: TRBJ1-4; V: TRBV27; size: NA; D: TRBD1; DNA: TGTGCCAGCAGTTTTCGACAGGGGAATGAAAAACTGTTTTTT; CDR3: CASSFRQGNEKLFF
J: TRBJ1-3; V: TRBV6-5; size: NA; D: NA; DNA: TGTGCCACCCAGCCGAACAGGGCTGGAAACACCATATATTTT; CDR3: CATQPNRAGNTIYF
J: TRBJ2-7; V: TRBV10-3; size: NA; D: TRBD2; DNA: TGTGCCATCAGCCCGGGAGGGTTCTCCTACGAGCAGTACTTC; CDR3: CAISPGGFSYEQYF
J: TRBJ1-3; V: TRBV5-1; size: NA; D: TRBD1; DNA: TGCGCCAGCAGCCCAGGGGGCGGTGGAAACACCATATATTTT; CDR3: CASSPGGGGNTIYF
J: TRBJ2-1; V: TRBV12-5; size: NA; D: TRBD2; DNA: TGTGCTAGTGGTTTGGGGACTAGCGGGAGACCGTTCTTC; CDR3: CASGLGTSGRPFF
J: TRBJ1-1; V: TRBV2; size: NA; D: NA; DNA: TGTGCCAGTATCTTCAGGGCGATGAACACTGAAGCTTTCTTT; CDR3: CASIFRAMNTEAFF
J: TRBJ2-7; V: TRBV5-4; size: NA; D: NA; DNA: TGTGCCAGCAGCTTGGGTTCTGGGGGCTACGAGCAGTACTTC; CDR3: CASSLGSGGYEQYF
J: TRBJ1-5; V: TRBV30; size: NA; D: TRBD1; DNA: TGTGCCTGGAGCAGCCACGGGACAGGGGTCAATCAGCCCCAGCATTTT; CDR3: CAWSSHGTGVNQPQHF
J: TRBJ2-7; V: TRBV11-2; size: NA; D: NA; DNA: TGTGCCAGCAGCTTAGGGTCAACATTTGGCTACGAGCAGTACTTC; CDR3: CASSLGSTFGYEQYF
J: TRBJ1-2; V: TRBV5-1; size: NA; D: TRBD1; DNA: TGCGCCAGCAGCCCTCCGGGACAGGGCTTTAATGGCTACACCTTC; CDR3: CASSPPGQGFNGYTF
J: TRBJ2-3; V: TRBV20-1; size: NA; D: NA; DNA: TGCAGTGCCCCCCGCGGAGATACGCAGTATTTT; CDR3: CSAPRGDTQYF
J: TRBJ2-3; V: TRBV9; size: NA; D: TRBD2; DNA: TGTGCCAGCAGCGTAGCACTAGCGGGTGACACAGATACGCAGTATTTT; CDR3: CASSVALAGDTDTQYF
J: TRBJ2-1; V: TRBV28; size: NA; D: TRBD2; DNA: TGTGCCAGCAGTTTTCCGGGAGGCAATGAGCAGTTCTTC; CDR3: CASSFPGGNEQFF
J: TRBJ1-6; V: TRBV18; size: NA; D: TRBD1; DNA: TGTGCCAGCTCACCCCCTCAGGGGGCCTTAGGGAATTCACCCCTCCACTTT; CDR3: CASSPPQGALGNSPLHF
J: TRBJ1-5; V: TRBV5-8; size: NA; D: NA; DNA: TGTGCCAGCAGCTTTGGGGGGTATCAGCCCCAGCATTTT; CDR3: CASSFGGYQPQHF
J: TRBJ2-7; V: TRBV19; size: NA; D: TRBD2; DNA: TGTGCCAGTAGTAAGTTTCAGGGACTAATAAGTGAGCAGTACTTC; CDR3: CASSKFQGLISEQYF
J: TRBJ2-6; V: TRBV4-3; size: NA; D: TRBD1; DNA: TGCGCCAGCAGCCAGTCGGACAGGGGAAACAACGTCCTGACTTTC; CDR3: CASSQSDRGNNVLTF
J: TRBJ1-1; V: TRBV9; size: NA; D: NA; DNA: TGTGCCAGCAGCCCCCGTGTGGGCACTGAAGCTTTCTTT; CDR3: CASSPRVGTEAFF
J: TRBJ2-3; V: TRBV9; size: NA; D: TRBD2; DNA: TGTGCCAGCAGCGTACAGACTAGCGGGAGGGCCTCCGAAGAGCAGTATTTT; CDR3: CASSVQTSGRASEEQYF
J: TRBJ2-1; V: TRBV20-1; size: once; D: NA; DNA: TGCAGTGCTAGAGCGGATGAGCAGTTCTTC; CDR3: CSARADEQFF
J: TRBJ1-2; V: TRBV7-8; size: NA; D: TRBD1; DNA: TGTGCCAGCAGCGTCCAACAGGGGCGCGGCTACACCTTC; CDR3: CASSVQQGRGYTF
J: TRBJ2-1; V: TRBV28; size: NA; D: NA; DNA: TGTGCCAGCAGTTCTGGGGACGGCAATGAGCAGTTCTTC; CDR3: CASSSGDGNEQFF
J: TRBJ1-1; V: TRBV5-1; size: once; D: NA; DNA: TGCGCCAGCAGCTTGGAGTCAGGGGCCACTGAAGCTTTCTTT; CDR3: CASSLESGATEAFF
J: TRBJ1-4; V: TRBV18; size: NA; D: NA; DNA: TGTGCCAGCTCACCAACCAGGGGTAATGAAAAACTGTTTTTT; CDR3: CASSPTRGNEKLFF
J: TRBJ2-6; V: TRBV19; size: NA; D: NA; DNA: TGTGCCAGTACCTACTGGACTGGGGCCAACGTCCTGACTTTC; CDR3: CASTYWTGANVLTF
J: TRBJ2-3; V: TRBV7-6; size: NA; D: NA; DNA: TGTGCCAGCAGCTCCGGGGCAGGGGAGGGGCTCACAGATACGCAGTATTTT; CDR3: CASSSGAGEGLTDTQYF
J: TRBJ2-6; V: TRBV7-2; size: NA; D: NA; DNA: TGTGCCAGCAGCTCCCGCTCTGGGGCCAACGTCCTGACTTTC; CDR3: CASSSRSGANVLTF
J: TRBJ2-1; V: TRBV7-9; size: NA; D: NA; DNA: TGTGCCACCACCTCCACGGAGGAGCAGTTCTTC; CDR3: CATTSTEEQFF
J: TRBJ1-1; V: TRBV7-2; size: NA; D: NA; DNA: TGTGCCAGCAGCTTGGGTGGGGTTCTGAACACTGAAGCTTTCTTT; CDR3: CASSLGGVLNTEAFF
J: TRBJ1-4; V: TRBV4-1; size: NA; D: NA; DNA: TGCGCCAGCAGCCAAGACCGCAGTGAAAAACTGTTTTTT; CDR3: CASSQDRSEKLFF
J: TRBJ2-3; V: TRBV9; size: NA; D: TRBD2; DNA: TGTGCCAGCAGCGTAGGAGGGAGGGCCGCGGCAGATACGCAGTATTTT; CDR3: CASSVGGRAAADTQYF
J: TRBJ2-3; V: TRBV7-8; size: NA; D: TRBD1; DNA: TGTGCCAGCAGCTTCCCGGGACAGGGAATTCGTTCCACAGATACGCAGTATTTT; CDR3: CASSFPGQGIRSTDTQYF
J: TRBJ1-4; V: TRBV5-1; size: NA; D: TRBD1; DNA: TGCGCCAGCAGCTCGGACAGGGGAAATGAAAAACTGTTTTTT; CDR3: CASSSDRGNEKLFF
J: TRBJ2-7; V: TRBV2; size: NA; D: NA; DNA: TGTGCCAGCAAATTTACCCTTAGCTCCTACGAGCAGTACTTC; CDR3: CASKFTLSSYEQYF
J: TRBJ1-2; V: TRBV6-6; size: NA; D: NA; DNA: TGTGCCAGCCGGGACCGGGACCTCTTCATCTTTGGCTACACCTTC; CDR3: CASRDRDLFIFGYTF